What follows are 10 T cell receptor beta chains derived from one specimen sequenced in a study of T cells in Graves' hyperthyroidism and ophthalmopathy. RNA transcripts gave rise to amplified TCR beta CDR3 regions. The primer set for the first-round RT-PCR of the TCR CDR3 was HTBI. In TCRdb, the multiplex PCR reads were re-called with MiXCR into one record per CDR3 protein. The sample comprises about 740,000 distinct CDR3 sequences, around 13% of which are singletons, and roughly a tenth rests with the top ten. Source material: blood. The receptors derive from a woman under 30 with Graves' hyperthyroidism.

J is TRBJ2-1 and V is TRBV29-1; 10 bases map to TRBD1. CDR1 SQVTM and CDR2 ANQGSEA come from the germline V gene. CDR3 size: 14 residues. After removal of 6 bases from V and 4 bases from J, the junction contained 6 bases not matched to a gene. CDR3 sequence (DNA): TGCAGCGTGAGGGACAGGGGTTTATACAATGAGCAGTTCTTC. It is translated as CSVRDRGLYNEQFF.

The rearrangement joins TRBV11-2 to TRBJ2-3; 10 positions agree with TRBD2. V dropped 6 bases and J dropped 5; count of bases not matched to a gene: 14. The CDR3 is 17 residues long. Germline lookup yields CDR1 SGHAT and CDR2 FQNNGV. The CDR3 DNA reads TGTGCCAGCAGTTTCGTCTCCGGGACTAGCGCAGTAGATACGCAGTATTTT. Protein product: CASSFVSGTSAVDTQYF.

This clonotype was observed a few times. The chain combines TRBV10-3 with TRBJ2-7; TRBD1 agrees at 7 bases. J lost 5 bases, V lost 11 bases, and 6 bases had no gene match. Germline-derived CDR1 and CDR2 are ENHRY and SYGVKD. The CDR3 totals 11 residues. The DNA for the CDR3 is TGTGCCTCGGGACAGTTCCACGAGCAGTACTTC. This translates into CASGQFHEQYF.

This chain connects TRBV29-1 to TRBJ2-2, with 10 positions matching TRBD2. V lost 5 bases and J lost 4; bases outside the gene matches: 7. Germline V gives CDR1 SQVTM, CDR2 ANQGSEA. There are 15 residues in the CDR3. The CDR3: CSVKGLADVTGELFF. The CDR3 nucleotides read TGCAGCGTTAAAGGACTAGCGGATGTCACCGGGGAGCTGTTTTTT.

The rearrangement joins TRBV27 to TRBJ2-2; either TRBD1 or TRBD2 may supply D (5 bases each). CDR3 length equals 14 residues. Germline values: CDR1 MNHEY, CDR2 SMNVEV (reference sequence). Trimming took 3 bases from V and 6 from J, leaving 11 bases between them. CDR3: CASSFAEGPGELFF. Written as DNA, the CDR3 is TGTGCCAGCAGTTTTGCCGAGGGGCCCGGGGAGCTGTTTTTT.

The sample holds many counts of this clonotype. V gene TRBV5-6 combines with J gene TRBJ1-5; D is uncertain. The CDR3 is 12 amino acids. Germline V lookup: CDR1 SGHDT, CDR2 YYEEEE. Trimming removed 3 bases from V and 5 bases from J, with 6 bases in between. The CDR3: CASSSPDQPQHF. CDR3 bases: TGTGCCAGCAGCTCCCCCGATCAGCCCCAGCATTTT.

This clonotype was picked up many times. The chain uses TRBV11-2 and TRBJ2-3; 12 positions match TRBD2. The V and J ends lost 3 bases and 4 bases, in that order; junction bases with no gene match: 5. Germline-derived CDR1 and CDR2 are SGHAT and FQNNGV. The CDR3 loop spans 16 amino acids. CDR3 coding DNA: TGTGCCAGCAGCTTGTCTAGCGGGAGGGCACCAGATACGCAGTATTTT. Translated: CASSLSSGRAPDTQYF.

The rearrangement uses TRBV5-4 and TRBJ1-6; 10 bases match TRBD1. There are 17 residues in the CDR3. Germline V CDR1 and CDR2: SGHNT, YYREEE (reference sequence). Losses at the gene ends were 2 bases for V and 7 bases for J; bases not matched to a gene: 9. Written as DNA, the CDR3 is TGTGCCAGCAGCTTTCTGGGACAGGGGATGCTCAATTCACCCCTCCACTTT. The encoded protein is CASSFLGQGMLNSPLHF.

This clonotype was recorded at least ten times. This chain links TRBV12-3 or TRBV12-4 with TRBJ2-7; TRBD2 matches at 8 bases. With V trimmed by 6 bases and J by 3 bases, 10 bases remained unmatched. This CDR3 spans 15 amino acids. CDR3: CASSAMTGTSYEQYF. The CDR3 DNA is TGTGCCAGCAGCGCAATGACCGGGACTAGCTACGAGCAGTACTTC.

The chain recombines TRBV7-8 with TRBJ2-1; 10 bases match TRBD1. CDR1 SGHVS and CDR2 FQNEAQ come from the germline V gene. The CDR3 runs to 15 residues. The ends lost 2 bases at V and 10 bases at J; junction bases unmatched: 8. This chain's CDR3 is CASSLTGQGTTEQFF. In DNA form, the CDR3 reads TGTGCCAGCAGCTTAACGGGACAGGGGACTACCGAGCAGTTCTTC. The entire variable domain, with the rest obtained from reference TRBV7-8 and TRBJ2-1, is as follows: GAGVSQSPRYKVAKRGQDVALRCDPISGHVSLFWYQQALGQGPEFLTYFQNEAQLDKSGLPSDRFFAERPEGSVSTLKIQRTQQEDSAVYLCASSLTGQGTTEQFFGPGTRLTVL.